Listed here is a single T cell receptor (beta chain). The sample originates from a study of CD8 T cells in Susac syndrome. Germline CDR1 SNHLY, CDR2 FYNNEI. The CDR3 spans 10 residues. V dropped 8 bases and J dropped 7 bases, with 8 bases sitting between them. After extraction with the RNeasy kit, about 0.5 to 1 ug of the RNA was reverse transcribed using random hexamers. With immunoSEQ multiplex PCR, TCR beta CDR3 was amplified across 54 Vbeta and 13 Jbeta. TCRdb re-derived calls from the immunoSEQ multiplex PCR reads in MiXCR, one entry per CDR3 protein. The table shows around 280,000 distinct CDR3 sequences, with around 83% occurring only once. High-throughput TCR beta sequencing covered peripheral CD8+ and CD4+ T cells.

The source is a human donor with multiple sclerosis. V usage is TRBV2 and J usage is TRBJ1-2; no reliable D call. The specimen sequenced was CD8+ T cells from PBMCs. The CDR3 nucleotides read TGTGCCAGCCGGGTCCTTGGCTACACCTTC. Translating gives CASRVLGYTF.